Listed here are 11 T cell receptor beta chains from one sample, sequenced in a study of blood T cell repertoires in COVID-19. Assay used: immunoSEQ multiplex PCR; TCRdb lists only in-frame clones, some missing. The data contain roughly 29,000 clones, around four fifths of them singletons. The sequenced sample was peripheral blood. The receptor source for this set is a woman aged 70-85 years with active or convalescent COVID-19.

The chain links TRBV15 to TRBJ1-5; D possibly corresponds to TRBD1 (5 bases). The CDR3 has 13 residues. Trimming cost V 11 bases and J 4 bases, with 15 bases left between them. Germline V gene sequence: CDR1 LNHNV, CDR2 YYDKDF (reference sequence). The DNA of the CDR3 is TGTGCCTCCTCATGGCAGGGTAATCAGCCCCAGCATTTT. It codes for CASSWQGNQPQHF.

This clone was detected only a few times. The chain couples TRBV5-4 to TRBJ2-7, with TRBD2 matching over 7 bases. The germline gives CDR1 SGHNT, CDR2 YYREEE (reference sequence). The CDR3 extends over 14 amino acids. With 4 bases clipped from V and 2 bases from J, the junction kept 6 bases outside the gene matches. The CDR3: CASSPGTNTYEQYF. The CDR3 coding sequence is TGTGCCAGCAGCCCCGGGACTAACACCTACGAGCAGTACTTC.

This clone was detected only a few times. The V gene is TRBV6-4, the J gene TRBJ2-1; 14 bases align to TRBD2. Trimming took 3 bases from V and 0 from J; bases not matched to a gene: 4. The CDR3 consists of 18 residues. Germline V gene data show CDR1 as MRHNA and CDR2 as SNTAGT. CDR3 in amino acids: CASSETSGGAGSYNEQFF. In DNA form, the CDR3 reads TGTGCCAGCAGTGAGACTAGCGGGGGGGCGGGCTCCTACAATGAGCAGTTCTTC.

V gene TRBV2 combines with J gene TRBJ1-1, with D maybe TRBD1 (5 bases). This CDR3 region has 10 residues. Germline values: CDR1 SNHLY, CDR2 FYNNEI. The V and J ends lost 4 bases and 14 bases respectively, with 11 bases between them. The CDR3 DNA is TGTGCCAGCAGTGGGGGCAGGGAATTCTTT. This sequence encodes CASSGGREFF.

The chain recombines TRBV10-2 with TRBJ2-1; TRBD1 agrees at 12 bases. J lost 8 bases, V lost 6 bases, and 8 bases had no gene match. Germline values: CDR1 WSHSY, CDR2 SAAADI. There are 15 residues in the CDR3. The CDR3 loop reads CASRVGTGGSDEQFF. The CDR3 nucleotides are TGCGCCAGCAGGGTCGGGACAGGGGGCTCGGATGAGCAGTTCTTC.

The rearrangement joins TRBV5-4 to TRBJ2-7; D gene uncertain. V lost 0 bases, J lost 6 bases, and 13 bases lay in between. The CDR3 totals 14 residues. The germline gives CDR1 SGHNT, CDR2 YYREEE (reference sequence). The CDR3 DNA is TGTGCCAGCAGCTTGGCCTTCCGTGTCGGCGAGCAGTACTTC. It translates to CASSLAFRVGEQYF.

This rearrangement joins TRBV3-1 (or the pseudogene TRBV3-2) to TRBJ2-7, with 14 bases that match TRBD2. The CDR3 extends over 17 amino acids. J was trimmed by 6 bases and V by 0 bases; bases with no gene match: 7. Germline V gives CDR1 LGHDT, CDR2 YNNKEL (reference sequence). For the CDR3, the DNA is TGTGCCAGCAGCCAAGATTGGACTAGCGGGGGGTTATCCGAGCAGTACTTC. This encodes CASSQDWTSGGLSEQYF.

There are a few counts of this clone. The J gene is TRBJ1-3, the V gene TRBV30; no definite D call. The CDR3 loop spans 16 amino acids. CDR1 is GTSNPN, CDR2 SVGIG, per germline (reference sequence). The V gene lost 0 bases and the J gene lost 3 bases, with 15 bases spanning the gap. The CDR3 is CAWSVGMGFLGNTIYF. CDR3 in DNA: TGTGCCTGGAGTGTCGGGATGGGATTTCTTGGAAACACCATATATTTT.

This chain joins TRBV5-6 and TRBJ2-3; 12 nucleotides match TRBD1. The CDR3 contains 16 residues. CDR1 is SGHDT, CDR2 YYEEEE, per germline. With 3 bases clipped from V and 4 bases from J, the junction kept 6 bases outside the gene matches. CDR3 in DNA: TGTGCCAGCAGCTCCGGGACAGGGGGCTTCGCAGATACGCAGTATTTT. Amino acids: CASSSGTGGFADTQYF.

The genes are TRBV11-2 and TRBJ1-2; a possible D gene is TRBD1 (5 bases). V was trimmed by 2 bases and J by 4 bases, leaving 14 bases between them. Germline V CDR1 and CDR2: SGHAT, FQNNGV. This CDR3 has 15 residues. The CDR3 bases are TGTGCCAGCAGCTTATTGGGCAGGGAGGGCTATGGCTACACCTTC. Translation: CASSLLGREGYGYTF.

V is TRBV18 and J is TRBJ2-7, with TRBD2 identical over 8 bases. This CDR3 is built from 16 residues. V dropped 6 bases and J dropped 3; count of bases not matched to a gene: 13. CDR1 is KGHSH and CDR2 is LQKENI in the germline V gene. Here the CDR3 DNA reads TGTGCCAGCTCGCCTGCGGCACTAGCGGCGGGCTACGAGCAGTACTTC. Encoded protein: CASSPAALAAGYEQYF.